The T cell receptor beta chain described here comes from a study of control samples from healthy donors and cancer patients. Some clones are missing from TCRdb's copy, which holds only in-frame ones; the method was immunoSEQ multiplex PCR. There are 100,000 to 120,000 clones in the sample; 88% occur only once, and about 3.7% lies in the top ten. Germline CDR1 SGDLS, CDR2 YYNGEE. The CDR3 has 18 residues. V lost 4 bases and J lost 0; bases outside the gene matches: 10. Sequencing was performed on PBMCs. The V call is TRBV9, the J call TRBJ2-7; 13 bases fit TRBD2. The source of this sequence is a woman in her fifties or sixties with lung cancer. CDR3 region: CASSSGTSGTFSSYEQYF. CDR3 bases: TGTGCCAGCAGCTCCGGGACTAGCGGGACTTTCAGCTCCTACGAGCAGTACTTC. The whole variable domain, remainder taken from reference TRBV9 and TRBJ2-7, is DSGVTQTPKHLITATGQRVTLRCSPRSGDLSVYWYQQSLDQGLQFLIQYYNGEERAKGNILERFSAQQFPDLHSELNLSSLELGDSALYFCASSSGTSGTFSSYEQYFGPGTRLTVT.